What follows are 5 T cell receptor beta chains derived from one specimen sequenced in a study of T cells expressing NK-cell markers. From the 5' RACE reads, TCRdb lists one entry per CDR3 protein and no DNA. The repertoire shows about 460,000 distinct CDR3 sequences; the top ten hold more than 1.4%. The sequenced sample consisted of blood T cells: a sorted CD56 or NKG2C T cell subset, CD4+ or CD8+ T cells, or bulk PBMC T cells (not recorded which). Every receptor here comes from a woman aged 45-59 years in good health.

This rearrangement joins TRBV29-1 to TRBJ1-4. This CDR3 comprises 13 residues. Germline CDR1 and CDR2: SQVTM and ANQGSEA. CDR3 region: CSVVWSRNEKLFF.

The J gene is TRBJ2-7, the V gene TRBV20-1; the TRBD1 assignment by TCRdb is unverifiable without DNA. The germline V gene has CDR1 DFQATT and CDR2 SNEGSKA (reference sequence). This CDR3 is 17 amino acids long. The CDR3 reads CSASSFWGQGAFYEQYF.

V gene TRBV6-5 combines with J gene TRBJ1-1; TCRdb picks TRBD1, but there is no DNA to check that call. The CDR3 consists of 16 residues. The germline CDR1 and CDR2 sequences are MNHEY and SVGAGI. The CDR3 loop reads CASSYSGGKVKTEAFF.

The rearrangement joins TRBV21-1 to TRBJ2-5. TRBV21-1 is reported as a pseudogene. The CDR3 is made up of 13 amino acids. The CDR3: CASSKPKKETQYF.

The J gene is TRBJ2-3, the V gene TRBV11-1; the TRBD2 assignment by TCRdb is unverifiable without DNA. The CDR3 spans 15 residues. The germline V gene encodes CDR1 SGHAT and CDR2 FQDESV (reference sequence). CDR3 sequence reads: CASSPRLAGGDTQYF.